This T cell receptor (beta chain) was sequenced for a study of blood T cells in healthy people across ages (dated by TCRdb to about 2015). With respect to the entire study: In model experiments, template switching captured roughly one uniquely barcoded TCR beta cDNA molecule for every two T cells. Age-related changes in TCR beta repertoire diversity were measured in the study by deep sequencing normalized with unique cDNA molecular identifiers. Donors were grouped into four age groups: young (average 16 years), middle-aged (roughly 40), aged (approximately 58) and long-lived (82). The study analyzed two additional independent replicas of 1 million unique cDNA reads from the same blood draw for two donors, one aged 18 to 29 and one aged 80 or older.

The paper as a whole reports these results and caveats: A strong correlation was found between observed TCR beta diversity and the percentage of naive T cells measured by flow cytometry. Because profiling used bulk unsorted PBMCs, naive and antigen-experienced compartments could not be compared conclusively. Compared with the aged group, the long-lived group had more naive CD4+ T cells, fewer expanded clones and increased TCR diversity, a pattern suggesting age selection. Because the CMV infection status of the donors was unknown, age-related changes in expanded clonotypes may potentially have been confounded. Estimates of total diversity from one million sequenced T cells were regarded as lower bounds and underestimates. As age increased, observed TCR beta diversity per million T cells dropped in a roughly linear way, and a significant reduction was already evident by age around 41.

Systemically healthy Caucasian individuals from Russia, some 40 in total and aged about 6 to 90 years, were included as donors. Each donor gave about 9.2 milliliters of peripheral blood, drawn into EDTA-treated Vacutainer tubes. Ficoll-Paque density-gradient centrifugation was used to isolate PBMCs, with at least 7 million obtained per sample. Total RNA was extracted from PBMCs with Trizol reagent, with at least 5 micrograms obtained per sample. For every donor, an aliquot of PBMCs went through flow cytometry to measure the percentages of naive CD45RAhigh/CD27high T cells. The library came from 5' RACE. Data came from an Illumina HiSeq 2500. A second PCR of about 6 to 11 cycles was performed with a sample-barcoded 5' primer and a J-beta primer mix. A unique molecular identifier was introduced onto each TCR beta cDNA molecule by a template-switch 5' adaptor carrying 12 random nucleotides. Each sample yielded at least 2.5 million CDR3-containing paired-end reads. First-strand cDNA synthesis was performed from all RNA using the Mint cDNA synthesis kit, with priming by a TRBC-specific oligonucleotide. Following uracil-DNA glycosylase treatment, a first 18-cycle PCR with universal primers M1SS and BC2_uni_R was performed on all cDNA. Per the source publication's procedure: Each sample was normalized by randomly selecting 1 million high-quality reads, each carrying a distinct molecular identifier. Instead of being binned into consensus sequences, reads that shared molecular identifiers were thrown out. MiTCR, run with a Q25 quality threshold and the strictest error-elimination algorithm, handled CDR3 identification, clonotype clustering and error correction. A nonparametric unseen species model with Euler transformation was used to estimate a lower bound on total TCR beta diversity. The raw public reads went through TCRdb reprocessing: fastp at Q25, MiXCR clone calling, in-frame beta chains kept. All rows with the same CDR3 protein become a single entry with the most common DNA and genes. What appears here as the V and J calls and clone size reflects TCRdb's work, not the paper's. The sample yields more than 750,000 distinct CDR3 sequences; roughly 28% were counted once. The leading ten clones occupy around 9.6% of the sample.

The CDR3 contains 15 residues, cysteine and phenylalanine counted. Only the CDR3 DNA stays, 45 bases, in frame from base 1. The germline V gene yields SGHDN for CDR1 and FVKESK for CDR2. A distance of 20 bases separates the germline ends of V and J, which lose 4 bases and 7 bases respectively. In this sample, this clonotype turned up a few times. Its target antigen remains unknown. The input lacks base qualities; no much larger clone sits a single base away. These records were also assigned to another study, of T cells of mothers and their children. As noted in the second study: Nine systemically healthy Caucasian individuals, comprising three mothers and their six children, were included as donors. cDNA synthesis consumed the entire amount of extracted RNA, loaded at approximately 1.5 ug RNA in each 15 ul reaction. In the second PCR, the M1S primer introduced both the sample barcodes and 2-4 random nucleotides. Over 8.5 million TCR beta CDR3 reads were obtained for each mother, and 2.5 million to 3 million reads were obtained for each child. In both related and unrelated pairs, thymic selection shapes the output of TCR recombination in a similar way, with inherited differences having only a minor effect. Normalized repertoire overlap was always slightly but never significantly higher in related than unrelated mother-child pairs. No persistent microchimeric T cell clones were found, with a detection sensitivity of around 100 clones per million clonotypes. To look for features that set related mother-child pairs apart from unrelated individuals, the researchers ran deep NGS to compare the TCR beta repertoires of mothers and children. On average, the children were 11 +/- 4 years old, while the mothers were approximately 41 +/- 4 years old. Libraries were sequenced on Illumina HiSeq 2000 with 100+100 nt paired-end reads after adapter ligation with NEBNext reagents. Mother and child libraries were prepared a month apart and sequenced in separate runs to prevent cross-contamination. Between roughly 450,000 and 2,200,000 distinct TCR beta clonotypes were identified per donor. Naive TCR beta clonotypes were estimated from low-frequency clonotypes matched to each donor's FACS-determined naive share, without sorting.

Sequencing used blood. The sequence joins TRBV14 to TRBJ2-7; the D gene is perhaps TRBD2, on 6 matching bases. This TCR came from a middle-aged woman in good health. The sequenced DNA is TGTGCCAGCAGCCCCGGTCGCGGGTCGGGGAGGGAGCAGTACTTC. Its translation reads: CASSPGRGSGREQYF.